The rows below give T cell receptor beta chains drawn from one sample of a study of T cell responses to AZD1222 COVID-19 vaccine. The table came from immunoSEQ multiplex PCR; TCRdb's copy has only in-frame clones and leaves some out. The sample shows about 160,000 clones, over 75% of them seen only once. Here the sequenced sample was peripheral blood, taken 28 days after the second AZD1222 dose. The receptor set was obtained from an adult who received the AZD1222 COVID-19 vaccine. Each CDR3 is given with its conserved first and last residue.

j_call v_call cdr3_aa
TRBJ2-7 TRBV2 CASSEQGAYYEQYF
TRBJ1-2 TRBV5-1 CASSLSTGGGNYGYTF
TRBJ2-2 TRBV18 CASSPRRGGANTGELFF
TRBJ2-5 TRBV5-5 CASSPPGKQETQYF
TRBJ1-5 TRBV7-7 CASSPRHSRGNQPQHF
TRBJ1-1 TRBV6-5 CASGYRGGETEAFF
TRBJ1-2 TRBV3-1/TRBV3-2 CASSQVPGDYGYTF
TRBJ1-1 TRBV30 CAWRGQMNTEAFF
TRBJ2-5 TRBV7-9 CASTLVESSGGYPQETQYF
TRBJ1-2 TRBV19 CASTRDSNYGYTF
TRBJ2-1 TRBV7-2 CASSLSYGGAVREQFF
TRBJ1-1 TRBV4-1 CASSQKDNLNTEAFF
TRBJ1-2 TRBV27 CASKDPNYGYTF
TRBJ1-5 TRBV3-1/TRBV3-2 CASSQAGDQPQHF
TRBJ1-1 TRBV7-8 CASSLAWGGGNTEAFF